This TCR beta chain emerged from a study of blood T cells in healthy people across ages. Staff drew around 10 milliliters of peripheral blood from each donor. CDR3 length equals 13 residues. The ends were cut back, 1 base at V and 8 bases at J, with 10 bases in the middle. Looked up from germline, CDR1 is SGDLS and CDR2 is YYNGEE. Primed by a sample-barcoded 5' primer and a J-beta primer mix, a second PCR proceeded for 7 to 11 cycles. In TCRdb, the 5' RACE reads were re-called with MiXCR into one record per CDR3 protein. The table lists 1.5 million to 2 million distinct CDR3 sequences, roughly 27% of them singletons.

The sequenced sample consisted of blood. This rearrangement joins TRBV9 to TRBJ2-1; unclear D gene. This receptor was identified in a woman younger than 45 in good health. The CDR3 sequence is CASSVIGLHEQFF. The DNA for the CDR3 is TGTGCCAGCAGCGTAATAGGGCTGCATGAGCAGTTCTTC. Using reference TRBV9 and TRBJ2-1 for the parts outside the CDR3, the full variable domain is DSGVTQTPKHLITATGQRVTLRCSPRSGDLSVYWYQQSLDQGLQFLIQYYNGEERAKGNILERFSAQQFPDLHSELNLSSLELGDSALYFCASSVIGLHEQFFGPGTRLTVL.